This entry lists 29 T cell receptor beta chains sequenced from one sample in a study of regulatory T cells in long-lasting Graves disease. Both iRepertoire HTBI primers and Arm-PCR of CDR3 regions were used to build the TCR beta libraries. MiXCR, run by TCRdb on the multiplex PCR reads, gives a single entry per CDR3 protein. The sample has a few hundred thousand distinct CDR3 sequences; approximately 12% are singletons. As for time point: newly diagnosed GD, antithyroid drugs for less than 3 months. RNA extracted from PBMCs served as the sequencing template. These records were also assigned to another study, of T cells in Graves' hyperthyroidism and ophthalmopathy.

The input for sequencing was peripheral blood mononuclear cells (PBMCs), taken at new diagnosis, from a patient treated with antithyroid drugs. All receptors come from a woman under 30 with Graves disease.

This clonotype was seen a handful of times. This chain links TRBV4-3 with TRBJ2-1, with 8 positions matching TRBD2. The CDR3 length is 16 residues. Germline CDR1 is LGHNA and CDR2 is YSLEER. The junction had 12 bases not matched to a gene; V was cut back by 4 bases and J by 7 bases. CDR3 amino acids: CASSRSLEIAGNEQFF. In DNA form, the CDR3 reads TGCGCCAGCAGCCGCTCGCTGGAGATAGCGGGGAATGAGCAGTTCTTC.

This clonotype was detected many times. The V and J genes are TRBV19 and TRBJ1-1, with D perhaps TRBD1 (6 bases). Germline V lookup: CDR1 LNHDA, CDR2 SQIVND (reference sequence). The CDR3 consists of 17 residues. Between the trimmed V and J ends, which lost 3 bases and 1 base, there was a span of 18 bases. The DNA for the CDR3 is TGTGCCAGTAGTATCCCCGCAGGGGCAGGATGGAACACTGAAGCTTTCTTT. As protein: CASSIPAGAGWNTEAFF.

The sample holds many counts of this clonotype. In nucleotides, the CDR3 is TGTGCCAGCAGCTCATCCCCGGGCGATGACACTGAAGCTTTCTTT. This translates into CASSSSPGDDTEAFF. The rearrangement links TRBV11-1 to TRBJ1-1, with unresolved D. V gave up 4 bases and J gave up 3 bases, with 15 bases separating them. The CDR3 spans 15 residues. Looked up from germline, CDR1 is SGHAT and CDR2 is FQDESV (reference sequence).

This clonotype turned up a few times. This chain connects TRBV19 to TRBJ2-3, with a weak D call TRBD2 (6 bases). This CDR3 has 16 residues. The V gene lost 3 bases and the J gene lost 2 bases, with 15 bases spanning the gap. Germline assignment: CDR1 LNHDA and CDR2 SQIVND (reference sequence). CDR3 DNA: TGTGCCAGTAGTATGGTGGGGGGTGGACTCACAGATACGCAGTATTTT. Its protein is CASSMVGGGLTDTQYF.

This clonotype showed up many times. This rearrangement joins TRBV5-1 to TRBJ2-5, with 10 bases fitting TRBD2. J lost 3 bases, V lost 7 bases, and 21 bases had no gene match. The germline V gene has CDR1 SGHRS and CDR2 YFSETQ. CDR3 length equals 19 residues. The CDR3 loop reads CASRATRGRAGGPEETQYF. The CDR3 coding sequence is TGCGCCAGCCGCGCGACCCGAGGGCGAGCGGGAGGGCCCGAAGAGACCCAGTACTTC.

In this sample, this clonotype turned up many times. The rearrangement uses TRBV18 and TRBJ2-5; no firm D call. Trimming pared 2 bases from V and 0 bases from J, leaving 4 bases between. CDR3 size: 13 residues. Germline V gene lookup returns CDR1 KGHSH and CDR2 LQKENI. The CDR3 DNA is TGTGCCAGCTCACCAAGAAACCAAGAGACCCAGTACTTC. As protein: CASSPRNQETQYF.

This clonotype was seen ten or more times. The V call is TRBV15, the J call TRBJ1-5, with 7 bases matching TRBD1. The germline gives CDR1 LNHNV, CDR2 YYDKDF (reference sequence). CDR3 size: 13 residues. The junction had 2 bases not matched to a gene; V was cut back by 5 bases and J by 4 bases. As DNA, the CDR3 is TGTGCCACCAGCGGACAGGTAAATCAGCCCCAGCATTTT. Protein: CATSGQVNQPQHF.

This clonotype was counted ten times or more. V gene TRBV12-3 or TRBV12-4 combines with J gene TRBJ2-3; a weak D match, TRBD1 (5 bases). The V end was cut by 0 bases, the J end by 2 bases, with 9 bases between. This CDR3 contains 15 residues. CDR3 region: CASSLAQGLTDTQYF. The CDR3 DNA follows: TGTGCCAGCAGTTTAGCGCAGGGCCTCACAGATACGCAGTATTTT.

This clonotype was found many times. The gene calls are TRBV20-1 and TRBJ1-4, with D perhaps matching TRBD1 (6 bases). Trimming left V 5 bases short and J 8 bases short, with 18 bases between. Germline-derived CDR1 and CDR2 are DFQATT and SNEGSKA (reference sequence). CDR3 size: 14 residues. CDR3 region: CSARNTGLDEKLFF. The DNA for the CDR3 is TGCAGTGCTCGAAACACAGGGCTGGACGAAAAACTGTTTTTT.

The chain has TRBV6-1 and TRBJ2-7; D possibly corresponds to TRBD2 (6 bases). Trimming cost V 7 bases and J 3 bases, with 13 bases left between them. The CDR3 is 13 amino acids. Germline V gene data show CDR1 as MNHNS and CDR2 as SASEGT. The CDR3 spells CASTYRENYEQYF. CDR3 in DNA: TGTGCCAGCACCTACCGGGAGAACTACGAGCAGTACTTC.

This clonotype has ten or more counts. The chain combines TRBV20-1 with TRBJ2-1; 7 bases are shared with TRBD2. The CDR3 loop spans 16 amino acids. From germline, CDR1 is DFQATT and CDR2 SNEGSKA (reference sequence). V lost 6 bases and J lost 7; bases outside the gene matches: 18. The CDR3 reads CSAPMVDGGSPNEQFF. Written as DNA, the CDR3 is TGCAGTGCCCCCATGGTGGACGGCGGGAGCCCGAATGAGCAGTTCTTC.

This clonotype came up many times. V and J are TRBV15 and TRBJ2-5; 11 bases agree with TRBD2. Germline V gene data show CDR1 as LNHNV and CDR2 as YYDKDF (reference sequence). V dropped 5 bases and J dropped 4; count of bases not matched to a gene: 12. CDR3 size: 17 residues. CDR3 in amino acids: CATSRTTGLADPETQYF. The DNA for the CDR3 is TGTGCCACCAGCCGAACAACGGGACTAGCGGACCCAGAGACCCAGTACTTC. The whole variable domain, remainder taken from reference TRBV15 and TRBJ2-5, is DAMVIQNPRYQVTQFGKPVTLSCSQTLNHNVMYWYQQKSSQAPKLLFHYYDKDFNNEADTPDNFQSRRPNTSFCFLDIRSPGLGDTAMYLCATSRTTGLADPETQYFGPGTRLLVL.

This clonotype was counted only a few times. The rearrangement links TRBV4-3 to TRBJ1-2, with D tentatively TRBD1 (5 bases). This CDR3 is 15 amino acids long. Germline lookup yields CDR1 LGHNA and CDR2 YSLEER. The ends were cut back, 0 bases at V and 2 bases at J, with 10 bases in the middle. CDR3 nucleotide sequence: TGCGCCAGCAGCCAAGATCGGGGGGGGAACTATGGCTACACCTTC. It codes for CASSQDRGGNYGYTF.

This clonotype was found many times. V usage is TRBV18 and J usage is TRBJ2-3; D is unclear. Germline V gene lookup returns CDR1 KGHSH and CDR2 LQKENI. The CDR3 spans 17 residues. V lost 2 bases to trimming and J lost 2 bases, with 17 bases between them. As DNA, the CDR3 is TGTGCCAGCTCACCATATACCATCTCCAGGCTCACAGATACGCAGTATTTT. Translation gives CASSPYTISRLTDTQYF.

V is TRBV6-9 and J is TRBJ2-1; D is unresolved. Germline V gene data show CDR1 as MNHGY and CDR2 as SVAAGI. The CDR3 spans 16 residues. Trimming stripped 3 bases from V and 3 bases from J, with 15 bases between. CDR3 region: CASSYSKRSFYNEQFF. CDR3 DNA: TGTGCCAGCAGTTACAGTAAGCGCTCTTTCTACAATGAGCAGTTCTTC.

This clonotype has a count of ten or more. The V call is TRBV12-3 or TRBV12-4, the J call TRBJ2-5, with unresolved D. There are 15 residues in the CDR3. Trimming took 2 bases from V and 1 from J, leaving 11 bases between them. DNA for the CDR3: TGTGCCAGCAGTTTATATCCTCAGTCCCAAGAGACCCAGTACTTC. Its translation is CASSLYPQSQETQYF.

This clonotype was recorded many times. The V call is TRBV6-2 or TRBV6-3, the J call TRBJ2-1; TRBD1 agrees at 9 bases. Germline V gives CDR1 MNHEY, CDR2 SVGEGT. The junction had 9 bases not matched to a gene; V was cut back by 2 bases and J by 4 bases. This CDR3 region has 17 residues. The CDR3 is CASSYTTGGFLYNEQFF. The CDR3, as DNA: TGTGCCAGCAGTTACACGACAGGGGGGTTTCTGTACAATGAGCAGTTCTTC.

The J gene is TRBJ2-1, the V gene TRBV4-3; D might be TRBD2 (5 bases). Trimming shortened V by 0 bases and J by 8 bases, and 20 bases separated the two germline ends. Per the germline V gene, CDR1 is LGHNA and CDR2 is YSLEER. CDR3 length: 17 amino acids. This chain's CDR3 is CASSQEDSGSSNYEQFF. Here the CDR3 DNA reads TGCGCCAGCAGCCAAGAGGATTCGGGATCTTCCAATTATGAGCAGTTCTTC.

This clonotype was observed at least ten times. The chain links TRBV7-9 to TRBJ1-2, with D unresolved. Trimming removed 4 bases from V and 5 bases from J, with 17 bases in between. The CDR3 has 15 amino acids. CDR1 and CDR2 (germline): SEHNR, FQNEAQ (reference sequence). The CDR3, as DNA: TGTGCCAGCAGCTCTTCATGGGTCCAAGGATATGGCTACACCTTC. It specifies CASSSSWVQGYGYTF.

A single count supports this clonotype. This likely reflects a read error, since a far larger clone is one base away. J is TRBJ2-1 and V is TRBV30; tentative D call: TRBD1 (7 bases). The V and J ends lost 0 bases and 10 bases respectively, with 19 bases between them. The germline V gene has CDR1 GTSNPN and CDR2 SVGIG (reference sequence). There are 15 residues in the CDR3. The CDR3 is CAWSVGGGATYEQFF. The CDR3 DNA reads TGTGCCTGGAGTGTAGGAGGGGGCGCGACCTACGAGCAGTTCTTC.

This clonotype was detected many times. J is TRBJ2-1 and V is TRBV6-2 or TRBV6-3; tentatively, D is TRBD1 or TRBD2 (6 bases each). Trimming took 10 bases from V and 13 from J, leaving 20 bases between them. CDR1 and CDR2 (germline): MNHEY, SVGEGT. This CDR3 is 12 amino acids long. CDR3 DNA sequence: TGTGCCACCGCCCCCACAGGGACTCTACAGTTCTTC. Protein: CATAPTGTLQFF.

This clonotype came up a few times. The chain carries TRBV12-3 or TRBV12-4 and TRBJ2-1; 7 nucleotides line up with TRBD1. The CDR3 consists of 14 residues. V lost 8 bases and J lost 4; bases outside the gene matches: 8. This CDR3 reads CASCPGTEYNEQFF. CDR3 sequence (DNA): TGTGCCAGCTGCCCCGGGACAGAGTACAATGAGCAGTTCTTC.

V gene TRBV12-3 or TRBV12-4 combines with J gene TRBJ1-2; 12 bases align to TRBD1. The ends lost 6 bases at V and 7 bases at J; junction bases unmatched: 9. The CDR3 is made up of 15 amino acids. DNA for the CDR3: TGTGCCAGCAGCTCCCCGGGACAGGGGGCTTCTGGCTACACCTTC. It translates to CASSSPGQGASGYTF.

This clonotype has at least ten counts. CDR3 coding DNA: TGTGCCTGGAGTGGGGGGCTCGACACTGAAGCTTTCTTT. Its protein product is CAWSGGLDTEAFF. The gene calls are TRBV30 and TRBJ1-1; the D gene is possibly TRBD1 (6 bases). Trimming left V 1 base short and J 3 bases short, with 9 bases between. The germline CDR1 and CDR2 sequences are GTSNPN and SVGIG (reference sequence). This CDR3 spans 13 amino acids. Combining the CDR3 with reference TRBV30 and TRBJ1-1 gives the whole variable domain SQTIHQWPATLVQPVGSPLSLECTVEGTSNPNLYWYRQAAGRGLQLLFYSVGIGQISSEVPQNLSASRPQDRQFILSSKKLLLSDSGFYLCAWSGGLDTEAFFGQGTRLTVV.

This clonotype has only a few counts. The rearrangement uses TRBV7-9 and TRBJ2-2; 8 bases align to TRBD2. Germline V gene data show CDR1 as SEHNR and CDR2 as FQNEAQ (reference sequence). The J segment lost 0 bases and the V segment lost 2 bases, leaving 2 bases of the junction unmatched. The CDR3 sequence is 16 residues long. CDR3 amino acids: CASSLISGANTGELFF. In DNA form, the CDR3 reads TGTGCCAGCAGCTTAATTAGCGGGGCGAACACCGGGGAGCTGTTTTTT. Filled out from reference TRBV7-9 and TRBJ2-2, the complete variable domain reads DTGVSQNPRHKITKRGQNVTFRCDPISEHNRLYWYRQTLGQGPEFLTYFQNEAQLEKSRLLSDRFSAERPKGSFSTLEIQRTEQGDSAMYLCASSLISGANTGELFFGEGSRLTVL.

This clonotype has at least ten counts. This rearrangement joins TRBV4-1 to TRBJ2-1; D is uncertain. Between the trimmed V and J ends, which lost 3 bases and 10 bases, there was a span of 10 bases. The CDR3 runs 12 residues. Germline V CDR1 and CDR2: MGHRA, YSYEKL. This CDR3 reads CASSHHQPEQFF. In DNA, the CDR3 is TGCGCCAGCAGCCATCATCAGCCAGAGCAGTTCTTC.

This clonotype has only a few counts. V usage is TRBV12-3 or TRBV12-4 and J usage is TRBJ2-3; 10 nucleotides match TRBD1. After removal of 6 bases from V and 4 bases from J, the junction contained 10 bases not matched to a gene. This CDR3 is 16 amino acids long. The CDR3 is CASSLNPGQGADTQYF. The DNA for the CDR3 is TGTGCCAGCAGCCTTAACCCAGGACAGGGGGCAGATACGCAGTATTTT.

This clonotype was detected many times. The V call is TRBV12-3 or TRBV12-4, the J call TRBJ1-4, with D hard to call. The CDR3 totals 18 residues. V lost 8 bases and J lost 0, with 22 bases in between. Here the CDR3 reads CASPTLTLGETTNEKLFF. The CDR3 DNA follows: TGTGCCAGCCCTACCTTGACCCTCGGAGAGACAACTAATGAAAAACTGTTTTTT.

This clonotype showed up many times. V usage is TRBV2 and J usage is TRBJ2-3; TRBD2 matches at 7 bases. Trimming at V came to 0 bases and at J to 2 bases, leaving 2 bases not matched to a gene. The CDR3 length is 15 residues. Germline loops: CDR1 SNHLY, CDR2 FYNNEI. In nucleotides, the CDR3 is TGTGCCAGCAGTGAAGCGGGAGGGCCCACAGATACGCAGTATTTT. Translated, it gives CASSEAGGPTDTQYF.